The clone carrying this T cell receptor (beta chain) was observed many times. Its target is unknown. This sample was included in a study of T cell repertoires in cytomegalovirus infection. Turning to the study itself: Matching HLA type, along with CMV infection, was indicated by public TCR beta signatures.

Study outcomes and limitations: The ex vivo response showed dominance by HLA-C-restricted CMV-specific TCR beta clonotypes.

The CDR3 loop spans 14 amino acids. The V end lost 2 bases, the J end lost 9 bases, and 14 bases lay between the germline ends. Germline values: CDR1 MNHEY, CDR2 SVGEGT. MiXCR, run by TCRdb on the reads, gives a single entry per CDR3 protein. In the table there are 40,000 to 55,000 distinct CDR3 sequences, 20% to 25% of which are singletons. This chain connects TRBV6-2 or TRBV6-3 to TRBJ2-1; possibly TRBD1 or TRBD2 for D (5 bases each). This TCR came from a human donor in good health (CMV status not recorded). Some clones in this sample may be carry-over from other donors' samples. Sample: CD8+ T cells from cultured PBMCs, taken from culture after CMV antigen stimulation. CDR3 nucleotide sequence: TGTGCCAGCAGTTACGTGGCAGGTGGGGGTGAGCAGTTCTTC. It codes for CASSYVAGGGEQFF.